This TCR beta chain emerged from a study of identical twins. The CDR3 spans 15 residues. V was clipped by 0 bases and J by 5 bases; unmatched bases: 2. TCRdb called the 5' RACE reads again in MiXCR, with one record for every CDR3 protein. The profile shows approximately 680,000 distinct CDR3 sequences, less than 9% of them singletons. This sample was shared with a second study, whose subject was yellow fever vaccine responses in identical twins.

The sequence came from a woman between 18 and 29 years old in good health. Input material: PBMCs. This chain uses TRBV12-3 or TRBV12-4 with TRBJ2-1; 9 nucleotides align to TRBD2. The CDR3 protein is CASSLARGGDNEQFF. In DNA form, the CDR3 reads TGTGCCAGCAGTTTAGCGCGCGGGGGGGACAATGAGCAGTTCTTC.